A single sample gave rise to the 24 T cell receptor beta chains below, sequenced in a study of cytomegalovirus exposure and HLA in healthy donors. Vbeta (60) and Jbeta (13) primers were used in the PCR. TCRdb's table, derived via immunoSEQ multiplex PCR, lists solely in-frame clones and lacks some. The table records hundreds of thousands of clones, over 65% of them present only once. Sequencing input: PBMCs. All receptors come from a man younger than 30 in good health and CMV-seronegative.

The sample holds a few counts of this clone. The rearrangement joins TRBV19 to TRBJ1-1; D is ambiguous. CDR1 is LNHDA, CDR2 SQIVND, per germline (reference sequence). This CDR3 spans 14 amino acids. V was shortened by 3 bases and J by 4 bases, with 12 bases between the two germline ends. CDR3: CASSMEGGSTEAFF. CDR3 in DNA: TGTGCCAGTAGTATGGAGGGAGGGAGCACTGAAGCTTTCTTT. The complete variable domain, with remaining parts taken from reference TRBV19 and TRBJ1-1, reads DGGITQSPKYLFRKEGQNVTLSCEQNLNHDAMYWYRQDPGQGLRLIYYSQIVNDFQKGDIAEGYSVSREKKESFPLTVTSAQKNPTAFYLCASSMEGGSTEAFFGQGTRLTVV.

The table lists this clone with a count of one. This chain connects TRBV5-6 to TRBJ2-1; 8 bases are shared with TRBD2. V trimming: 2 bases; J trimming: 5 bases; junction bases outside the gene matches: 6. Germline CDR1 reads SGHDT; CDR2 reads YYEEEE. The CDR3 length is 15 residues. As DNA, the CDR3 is TGTGCCAGCAGCTTCGAGGCGGGAGGTCACAATGAGCAGTTCTTC. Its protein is CASSFEAGGHNEQFF.

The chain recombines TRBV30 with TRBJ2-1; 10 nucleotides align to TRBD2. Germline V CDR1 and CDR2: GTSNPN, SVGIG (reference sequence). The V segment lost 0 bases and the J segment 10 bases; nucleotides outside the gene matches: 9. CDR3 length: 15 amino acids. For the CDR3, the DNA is TGTGCCTGGAGTGTATTCAGCGGGAGGGCCGAGGAGCAGTTCTTC. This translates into CAWSVFSGRAEEQFF.

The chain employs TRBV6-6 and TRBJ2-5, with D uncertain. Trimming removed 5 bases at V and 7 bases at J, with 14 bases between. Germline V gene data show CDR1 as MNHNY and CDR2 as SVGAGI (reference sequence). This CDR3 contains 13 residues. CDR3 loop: CASSKSGHGTQYF. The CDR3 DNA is TGTGCCAGCAGTAAATCAGGCCACGGGACCCAGTACTTC.

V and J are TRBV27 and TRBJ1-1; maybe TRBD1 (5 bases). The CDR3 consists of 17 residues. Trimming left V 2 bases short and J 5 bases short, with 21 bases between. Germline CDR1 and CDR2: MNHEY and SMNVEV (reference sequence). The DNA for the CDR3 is TGTGCCAGCAGTTTACCCCGCCCCAGGGTCGCTGGGACTGAAGCTTTCTTT. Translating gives CASSLPRPRVAGTEAFF.

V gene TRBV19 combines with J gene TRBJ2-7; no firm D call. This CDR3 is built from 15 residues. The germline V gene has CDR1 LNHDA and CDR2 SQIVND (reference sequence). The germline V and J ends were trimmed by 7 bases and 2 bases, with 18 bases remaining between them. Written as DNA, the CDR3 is TGTGCCAGTATGGGCAGGCACGCTTCAACCTACGAGCAGTACTTC. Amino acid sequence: CASMGRHASTYEQYF. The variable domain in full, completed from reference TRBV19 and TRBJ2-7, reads DGGITQSPKYLFRKEGQNVTLSCEQNLNHDAMYWYRQDPGQGLRLIYYSQIVNDFQKGDIAEGYSVSREKKESFPLTVTSAQKNPTAFYLCASMGRHASTYEQYFGPGTRLTVT.

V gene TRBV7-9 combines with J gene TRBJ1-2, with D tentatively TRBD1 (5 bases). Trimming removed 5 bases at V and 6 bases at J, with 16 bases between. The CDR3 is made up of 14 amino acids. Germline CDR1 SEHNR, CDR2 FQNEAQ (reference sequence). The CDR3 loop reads CASSQGEGWNGYTF. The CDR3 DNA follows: TGTGCCAGCAGCCAAGGGGAGGGGTGGAATGGCTACACCTTC.

The DNA of the CDR3 is TGTGCCAGCAGCGTAGCTACAGGGGATGGCCAGCCCCAGCATTTT. Translation gives CASSVATGDGQPQHF. The rearrangement joins TRBV9 to TRBJ1-5, with 7 nucleotides matching TRBD1. Germline V lookup: CDR1 SGDLS, CDR2 YYNGEE. After removal of 0 bases from V and 7 bases from J, the junction contained 7 bases not matched to a gene. CDR3 length equals 15 residues.

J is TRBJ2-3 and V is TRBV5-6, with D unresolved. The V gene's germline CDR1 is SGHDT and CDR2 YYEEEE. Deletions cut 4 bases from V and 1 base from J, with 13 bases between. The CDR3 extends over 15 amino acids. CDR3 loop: CASSPSGPRTDTQYF. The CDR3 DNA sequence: TGTGCCAGCAGCCCTAGTGGCCCTCGCACAGATACGCAGTATTTT.

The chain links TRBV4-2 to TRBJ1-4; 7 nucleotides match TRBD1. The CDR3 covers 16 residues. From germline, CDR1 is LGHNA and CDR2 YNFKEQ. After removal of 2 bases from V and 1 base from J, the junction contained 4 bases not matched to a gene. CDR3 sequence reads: CASSQTGALTNEKLFF. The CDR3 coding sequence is TGTGCCAGCAGCCAAACAGGGGCCCTAACTAATGAAAAACTGTTTTTT.

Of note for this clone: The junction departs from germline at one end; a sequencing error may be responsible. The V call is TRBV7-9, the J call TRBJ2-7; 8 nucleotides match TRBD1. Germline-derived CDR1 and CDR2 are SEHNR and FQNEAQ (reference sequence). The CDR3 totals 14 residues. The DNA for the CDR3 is TGTTCCAGCAGCGTTGGACAGGGATCCTACGAGCAGTACTTC. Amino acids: CSSSVGQGSYEQYF.

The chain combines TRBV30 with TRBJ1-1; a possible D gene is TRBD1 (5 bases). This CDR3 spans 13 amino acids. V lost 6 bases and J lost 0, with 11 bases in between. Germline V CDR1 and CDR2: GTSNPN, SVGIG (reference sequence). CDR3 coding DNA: TGTGCCTGCCGGGGGGTGATGAACACTGAAGCTTTCTTT. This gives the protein CACRGVMNTEAFF.

CDR3 residues: CASTDFWDRTYEQYF. In nucleotides, the CDR3 is TGCGCCAGCACCGACTTCTGGGACAGGACCTACGAGCAGTACTTC. This chain connects TRBV10-2 to TRBJ2-7, with 8 bases that match TRBD1. This CDR3 has 15 amino acids. Germline V lookup: CDR1 WSHSY, CDR2 SAAADI. V was clipped by 7 bases and J by 2 bases; unmatched bases: 10.

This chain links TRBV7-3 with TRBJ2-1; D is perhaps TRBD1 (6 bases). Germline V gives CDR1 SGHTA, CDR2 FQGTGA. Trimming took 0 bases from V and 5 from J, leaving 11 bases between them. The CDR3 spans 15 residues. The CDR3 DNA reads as TGTGCCAGCAGCTTAACTGGACAGATTAACAATGAGCAGTTCTTC. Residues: CASSLTGQINNEQFF.

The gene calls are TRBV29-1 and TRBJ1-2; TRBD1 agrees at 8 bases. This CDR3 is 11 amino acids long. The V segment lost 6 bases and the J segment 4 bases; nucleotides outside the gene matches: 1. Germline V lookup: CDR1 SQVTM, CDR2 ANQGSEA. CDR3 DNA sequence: TGCAGCGTAACAGGGGGCTATGGCTACACCTTC. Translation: CSVTGGYGYTF.

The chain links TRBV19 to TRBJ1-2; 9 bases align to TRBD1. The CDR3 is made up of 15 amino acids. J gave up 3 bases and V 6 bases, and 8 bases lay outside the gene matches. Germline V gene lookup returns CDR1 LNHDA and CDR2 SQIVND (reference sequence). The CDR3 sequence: CASSGTGTDYYGYTF. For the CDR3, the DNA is TGTGCCAGTAGCGGGACAGGGACAGATTACTATGGCTACACCTTC. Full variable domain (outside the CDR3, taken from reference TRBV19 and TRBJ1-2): DGGITQSPKYLFRKEGQNVTLSCEQNLNHDAMYWYRQDPGQGLRLIYYSQIVNDFQKGDIAEGYSVSREKKESFPLTVTSAQKNPTAFYLCASSGTGTDYYGYTFGSGTRLTVV.

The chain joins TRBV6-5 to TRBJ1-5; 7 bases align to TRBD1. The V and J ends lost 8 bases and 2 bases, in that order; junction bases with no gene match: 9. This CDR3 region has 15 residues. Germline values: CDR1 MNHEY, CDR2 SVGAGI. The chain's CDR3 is CASCLTGSGNQPQHF. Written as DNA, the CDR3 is TGTGCCAGCTGCTTGACAGGGTCAGGCAATCAGCCCCAGCATTTT.

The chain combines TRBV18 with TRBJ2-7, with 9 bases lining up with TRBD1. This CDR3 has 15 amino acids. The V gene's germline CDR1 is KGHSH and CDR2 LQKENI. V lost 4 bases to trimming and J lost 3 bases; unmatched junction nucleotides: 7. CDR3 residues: CASSRTGGKDYEQYF. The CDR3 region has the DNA TGTGCCAGCTCACGAACAGGGGGCAAAGACTACGAGCAGTACTTC.

The CDR3 sequence is CASSGGQVAKNIQYF. CDR3 sequence (DNA): TGTGCCAGCAGTGGAGGACAGGTAGCCAAAAACATTCAGTACTTC. The gene calls are TRBV6-1 and TRBJ2-4; 7 bases line up with TRBD1. The J segment lost 0 bases and the V segment lost 4 bases, leaving 3 bases of the junction unmatched. Germline values: CDR1 MNHNS, CDR2 SASEGT. The CDR3 spans 15 residues.

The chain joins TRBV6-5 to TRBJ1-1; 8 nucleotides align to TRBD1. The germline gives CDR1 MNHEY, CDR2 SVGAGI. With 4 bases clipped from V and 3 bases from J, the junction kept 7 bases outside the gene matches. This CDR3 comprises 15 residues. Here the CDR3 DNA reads TGTGCCAGCAGTTCCATGACAGGGGCGGACACTGAAGCTTTCTTT. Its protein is CASSSMTGADTEAFF.

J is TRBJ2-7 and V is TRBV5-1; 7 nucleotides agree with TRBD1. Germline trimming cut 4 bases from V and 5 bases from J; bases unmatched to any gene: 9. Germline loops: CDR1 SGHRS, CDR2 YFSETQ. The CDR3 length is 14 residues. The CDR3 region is CASSPRQGRDEQYF. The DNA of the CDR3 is TGCGCCAGCAGCCCCCGACAGGGTCGCGACGAGCAGTACTTC. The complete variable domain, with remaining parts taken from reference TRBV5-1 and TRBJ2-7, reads KAGVTQTPRYLIKTRGQQVTLSCSPISGHRSVSWYQQTPGQGLQFLFEYFSETQRNKGNFPGRFSGRQFSNSRSEMNVSTLELGDSALYLCASSPRQGRDEQYFGPGTRLTVT.

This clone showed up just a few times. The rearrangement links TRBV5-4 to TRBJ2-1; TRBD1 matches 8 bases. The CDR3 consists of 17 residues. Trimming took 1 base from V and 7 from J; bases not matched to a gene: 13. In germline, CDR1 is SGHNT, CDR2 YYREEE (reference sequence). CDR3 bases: TGTGCCAGCAGCTTGACCCCGAAGGACAGGGACAAGAATGAGCAGTTCTTC. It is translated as CASSLTPKDRDKNEQFF.

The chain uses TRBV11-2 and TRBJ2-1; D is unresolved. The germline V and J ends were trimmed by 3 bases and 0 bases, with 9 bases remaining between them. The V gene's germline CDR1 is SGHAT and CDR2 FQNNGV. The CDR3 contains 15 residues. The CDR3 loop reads CASSLSGSSYNEQFF. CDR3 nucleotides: TGTGCCAGCAGCTTGTCCGGTAGCTCCTACAATGAGCAGTTCTTC.

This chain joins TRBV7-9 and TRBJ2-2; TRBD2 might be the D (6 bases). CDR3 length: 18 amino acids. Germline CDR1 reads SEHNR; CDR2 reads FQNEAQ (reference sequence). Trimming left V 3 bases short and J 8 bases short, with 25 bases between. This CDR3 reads CASSFEREGLTIGGELFF. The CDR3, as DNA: TGTGCCAGCAGCTTCGAACGTGAAGGACTAACAATAGGTGGGGAGCTGTTTTTT.